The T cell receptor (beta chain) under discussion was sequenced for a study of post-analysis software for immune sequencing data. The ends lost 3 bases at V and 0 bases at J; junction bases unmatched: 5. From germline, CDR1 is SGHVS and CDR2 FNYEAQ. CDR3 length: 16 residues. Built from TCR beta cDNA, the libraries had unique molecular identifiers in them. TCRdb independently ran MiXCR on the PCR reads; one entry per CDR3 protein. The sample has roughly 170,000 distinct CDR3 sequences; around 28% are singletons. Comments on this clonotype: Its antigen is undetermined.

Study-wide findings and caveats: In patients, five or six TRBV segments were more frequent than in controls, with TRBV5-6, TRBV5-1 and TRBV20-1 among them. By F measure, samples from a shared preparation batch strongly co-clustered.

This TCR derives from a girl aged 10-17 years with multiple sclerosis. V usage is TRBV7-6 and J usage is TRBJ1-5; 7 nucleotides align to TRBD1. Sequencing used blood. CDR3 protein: CASSLGGTASNQPQHF. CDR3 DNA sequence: TGTGCCAGCAGCTTGGGCGGGACAGCTAGCAATCAGCCCCAGCATTTT.